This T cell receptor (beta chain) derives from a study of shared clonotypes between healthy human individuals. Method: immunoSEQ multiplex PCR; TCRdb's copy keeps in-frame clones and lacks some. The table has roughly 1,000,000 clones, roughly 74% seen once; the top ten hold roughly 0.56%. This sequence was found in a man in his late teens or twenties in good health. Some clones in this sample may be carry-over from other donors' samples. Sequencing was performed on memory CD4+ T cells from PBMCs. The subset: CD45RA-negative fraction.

This chain's CDR3 is CASMTSGYEQYF. DNA of the CDR3: TGTGCCAGTATGACTAGCGGATACGAGCAGTACTTC. The chain links TRBV6-5 to TRBJ2-5; the match to TRBD2 covers 9 bases. The DNA end lines up better with TRBJ2-7; the J call may be wrong. This CDR3 comprises 12 residues. Germline V lookup: CDR1 MNHEY, CDR2 SVGAGI.